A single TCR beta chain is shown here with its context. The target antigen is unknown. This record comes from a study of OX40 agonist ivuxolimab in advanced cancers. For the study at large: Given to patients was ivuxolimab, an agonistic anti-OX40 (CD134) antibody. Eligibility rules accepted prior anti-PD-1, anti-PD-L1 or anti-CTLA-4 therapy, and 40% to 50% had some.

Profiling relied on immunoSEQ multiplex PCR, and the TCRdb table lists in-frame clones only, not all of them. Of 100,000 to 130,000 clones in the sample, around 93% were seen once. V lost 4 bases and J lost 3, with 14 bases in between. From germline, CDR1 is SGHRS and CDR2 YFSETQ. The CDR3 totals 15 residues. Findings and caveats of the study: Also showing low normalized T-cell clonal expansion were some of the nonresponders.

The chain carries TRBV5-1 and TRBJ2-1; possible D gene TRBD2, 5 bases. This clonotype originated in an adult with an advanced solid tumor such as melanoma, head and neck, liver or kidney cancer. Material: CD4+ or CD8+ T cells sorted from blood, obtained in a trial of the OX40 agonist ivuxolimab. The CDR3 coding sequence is TGCGCCAGCAGCGTCGACACTAGTTACTACAATGAGCAGTTCTTC. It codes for CASSVDTSYYNEQFF.